These 18 T cell receptor beta chains came from one sample sequenced in a study of cytomegalovirus exposure and HLA in healthy donors. Primers: 60 Vbeta forward and 13 Jbeta reverse. Assay used: immunoSEQ multiplex PCR; TCRdb lists only in-frame clones, some missing. The table shows around 150,000 clones, with around 76% occurring only once. Material: PBMCs. Receptor source: a female donor in good health and CMV-seronegative.

To note about this clone: Within the sample, other DNA sequences also encode this same CDR3. This sequence joins TRBV29-1 and TRBJ1-2, with 12 bases identical to TRBD1. The CDR3 is made up of 13 amino acids. Germline assignment: CDR1 SQVTM and CDR2 ANQGSEA. Trimming at V came to 6 bases and at J to 2 bases, leaving 1 base not matched to a gene. CDR3 bases: TGCAGCGTGGGGACAGGGGGCAACTATGGCTACACCTTC. Translation: CSVGTGGNYGYTF.

The V and J genes are TRBV12-5 and TRBJ1-1; D is undetermined. The CDR3 is 12 residues long. The ends were cut back, 2 bases at V and 2 bases at J, with 3 bases in the middle. Germline V gene sequence: CDR1 LGHNT, CDR2 FRNRAP. CDR3 coding DNA: TGTGCTAGTGGTTTGCCAAACACTGAAGCTTTCTTT. It specifies CASGLPNTEAFF.

This clone was found once. The chain employs TRBV15 and TRBJ2-7, with TRBD2 matching 8 bases. The V segment lost 5 bases and the J segment 3 bases; nucleotides outside the gene matches: 3. Germline CDR1 reads LNHNV; CDR2 reads YYDKDF (reference sequence). The CDR3 length is 13 residues. CDR3 coding DNA: TGTGCCACCAGCCCTGGGACTAGCTACGAGCAGTACTTC. As protein: CATSPGTSYEQYF. Full variable domain (outside the CDR3, taken from reference TRBV15 and TRBJ2-7): DAMVIQNPRYQVTQFGKPVTLSCSQTLNHNVMYWYQQKSSQAPKLLFHYYDKDFNNEADTPDNFQSRRPNTSFCFLDIRSPGLGDTAMYLCATSPGTSYEQYFGPGTRLTVT.

V is TRBV27 and J is TRBJ1-2; the D is unclear. Looked up from germline, CDR1 is MNHEY and CDR2 is SMNVEV (reference sequence). The CDR3 is made up of 15 amino acids. Trimming cost V 2 bases and J 2 bases, with 12 bases left between them. The CDR3 loop is CASSLAGPENYGYTF. The CDR3 region has the DNA TGTGCCAGCAGTTTAGCCGGTCCGGAGAACTATGGCTACACCTTC.

The rearrangement links TRBV9 to TRBJ2-1; TRBD2 aligns across 7 bases. The V gene end was trimmed by 0 bases and the J gene end by 8 bases; junction bases not matched to a gene: 11. The CDR3 extends over 16 amino acids. Per germline, CDR1 SGDLS and CDR2 YYNGEE. The DNA of the CDR3 is TGTGCCAGCAGCGTAGCCGGGGGGAGAAAATCGGATGAGCAGTTCTTC. It is translated as CASSVAGGRKSDEQFF.

This clone was seen a few times. The V call is TRBV13, the J call TRBJ1-2, with 7 bases that match TRBD1. Looked up from germline, CDR1 is PRHDT and CDR2 is FYEKMQ (reference sequence). J gave up 4 bases and V 6 bases, and 11 bases lay outside the gene matches. This CDR3 spans 15 amino acids. The DNA for the CDR3 is TGTGCCAGCAGTTCGAAGACAGGGAGCGGCTATGGCTACACCTTC. This sequence encodes CASSSKTGSGYGYTF.

This chain connects TRBV18 to TRBJ1-6, with TRBD1 matching over 7 bases. Germline CDR1 KGHSH, CDR2 LQKENI. The CDR3 runs 16 residues. The J segment lost 7 bases and the V segment lost 2 bases, leaving 8 bases of the junction unmatched. The CDR3 sequence is CASSPSLGTDNSPLHF. CDR3 nucleotides: TGTGCCAGCTCACCATCTCTCGGGACAGACAATTCACCCCTCCACTTT.

On this clone itself: The junction differs from germline at one of its ends, possibly a read error. V and J are TRBV6-5 and TRBJ2-1; the match to TRBD1 covers 8 bases. The CDR3 is made up of 15 amino acids. Germline CDR1 is MNHEY and CDR2 is SVGAGI. As DNA, the CDR3 is TGTGCCAGCAGTGCCCCCGGGACAGGAGCCATCGGTGTGATCTTC. It translates to CASSAPGTGAIGVIF.

In regard to this clone: Relative to the germline gene, one junction end is altered; a read error may explain this. The chain links TRBV6-1 to TRBJ2-7, with TRBD1 identical over 8 bases. The CDR3 covers 14 residues. Per the germline V gene, CDR1 is MNHNS and CDR2 is SASEGT. Here the CDR3 DNA reads TGTGTCAGCTGGACAGGGACAGGAGCCTACGAGCAGTACTTC. This sequence encodes CVSWTGTGAYEQYF.

The chain couples TRBV14 to TRBJ2-7; 7 bases fit TRBD1. The germline CDR1 and CDR2 sequences are SGHDN and FVKESK. This CDR3 is 15 amino acids long. V was clipped by 4 bases and J by 2 bases; unmatched bases: 8. CDR3 loop: CASSLLGTVTYEQYF. CDR3 DNA: TGTGCCAGCAGCCTTCTGGGGACAGTCACCTACGAGCAGTACTTC. The whole variable domain, remainder taken from reference TRBV14 and TRBJ2-7, is EAGVTQFPSHSVIEKGQTVTLRCDPISGHDNLYWYRRVMGKEIKFLLHFVKESKQDESGMPNNRFLAERTGGTYSTLKVQPAELEDSGVYFCASSLLGTVTYEQYFGPGTRLTVT.

The chain recombines TRBV27 with TRBJ1-1; 7 bases agree with TRBD1. The CDR3 loop spans 15 amino acids. Germline V gives CDR1 MNHEY, CDR2 SMNVEV (reference sequence). After removal of 6 bases from V and 11 bases from J, the junction contained 18 bases not matched to a gene. CDR3 DNA sequence: TGTGCCAGCAGACCCAGGGACAGACCCGCAATGAGTGCTTTCTTT. It translates to CASRPRDRPAMSAFF.

This chain uses TRBV30 with TRBJ2-3; 7 bases are shared with TRBD2. In germline, CDR1 is GTSNPN, CDR2 SVGIG (reference sequence). The CDR3 totals 13 residues. The V and J ends lost 3 bases and 2 bases, in that order; junction bases with no gene match: 2. The DNA for the CDR3 is TGTGCCTGGAGCGGGGGGTTCACAGATACGCAGTATTTT. It is translated as CAWSGGFTDTQYF.

The gene calls are TRBV15 and TRBJ2-1, with D unclear. The CDR3 spans 17 residues. Trimming pared 0 bases from V and 0 bases from J, leaving 12 bases between. The V gene's germline CDR1 is LNHNV and CDR2 YYDKDF (reference sequence). Here the CDR3 DNA reads TGTGCCACCAGCAGAGATTATGCAGTAAGCTCCTACAATGAGCAGTTCTTC. Its protein is CATSRDYAVSSYNEQFF.

The V call is TRBV2, the J call TRBJ1-1, with D possibly matching TRBD1 (5 bases). The CDR3 covers 12 residues. Deletions cut 5 bases from V and 10 bases from J, with 14 bases between. Per the germline V gene, CDR1 is SNHLY and CDR2 is FYNNEI. The CDR3 loop reads CASSWPPGGAFF. The CDR3 DNA is TGTGCCAGCAGTTGGCCCCCCGGGGGAGCTTTCTTT.

The rearrangement uses TRBV7-8 and TRBJ2-1; TRBD2 aligns across 14 bases. The CDR3 spans 17 residues. With V trimmed by 5 bases and J by 2 bases, 5 bases remained unmatched. Germline loops: CDR1 SGHVS, CDR2 FQNEAQ. The CDR3 region is CASSPRLAGGTYNEQFF. CDR3 in DNA: TGTGCCAGCAGCCCTCGACTAGCGGGAGGGACCTACAATGAGCAGTTCTTC.

Only a few counts were recorded for this clone. The chain couples TRBV6-6 to TRBJ1-6; 11 nucleotides align to TRBD1. This CDR3 is 16 amino acids long. V was pared by 0 bases and J by 11 bases, with 6 bases of the junction left unmatched. CDR1 and CDR2 from the germline V gene are MNHNY and SVGAGI (reference sequence). The CDR3 nucleotides read TGTGCCAGCAGTTACTCGGGACAGGGGGATGTTACACCCCTCCACTTT. Its translation: CASSYSGQGDVTPLHF.

The CDR3 DNA reads TGTGCCAGCAGTCCCTACGGGGAGGCTGAAGCTTTCTTT. It codes for CASSPYGEAEAFF. V usage is TRBV6-5 and J usage is TRBJ1-1; D remains ambiguous. The germline gives CDR1 MNHEY, CDR2 SVGAGI. The V end lost 5 bases, the J end lost 6 bases, and 13 bases lay between the germline ends. This CDR3 has 13 amino acids.

V is TRBV7-3 and J is TRBJ2-5; the match to TRBD2 covers 8 bases. This CDR3 is built from 15 residues. Per germline, CDR1 SGHTA and CDR2 FQGTGA. V dropped 4 bases and J dropped 5; count of bases not matched to a gene: 9. CDR3 sequence (DNA): TGTGCCAGCAGCTCCCAGCGGGGGCCTGGGGAGACCCAGTACTTC. It encodes CASSSQRGPGETQYF.